This T cell receptor (beta chain) was identified during a study of blood T cell repertoires in COVID-19. Authors' processing steps: Using reference gene primer amplification, nucleated cell counts were estimated. Clones were sequenced by immunoSEQ multiplex PCR, and TCRdb holds only the in-frame ones, with some missing. V, J and clone size are those of that table, while D and trimming were read from the DNA. Found here are almost 350,000 clones, about nine tenths of them singletons; the top ten hold 0.85% to 1.3%. Germline V gene lookup returns CDR1 MDHEN and CDR2 SYDVKM. V lost 3 bases to trimming and J lost 6 bases, with 12 bases between them. The CDR3 contains 14 residues. Residents of around 24 US areas, aged about 18 to 89 years, made up the participants. Participants had their cohort set by participant-reported clinical history. The study recruited exposed participants who had met a COVID-19 case within 2 weeks before entry.

The chain joins TRBV28 to TRBJ1-5, with D tentatively TRBD1 (5 bases). Sequenced sample: PBMCs or T cells enriched from blood (not recorded which). This receptor was taken from a woman younger than 45 who had been exposed to COVID-19. The CDR3 coding sequence is TGTGCCAGCAGTTTGATGGGAAGGGGTCAGCCCCAGCATTTT. Translated: CASSLMGRGQPQHF.